This T cell receptor beta chain was recovered during a study of shared clonotypes between healthy human individuals. General study results and limits: The genetic and exposure-history diversity represented was limited by few donors.

The donors were all Caucasian adults (living in Nashville, Tennessee). The method was immunoSEQ multiplex PCR; TCRdb's version includes in-frame clones alone and lacks a portion of them. This table holds 1 million to 1.2 million clones, approximately 75% found once. In the case of this clone: Its target is not known.

The sequenced sample was memory CD4+ T cells from PBMCs. Stated subset: CD45RA-negative fraction. The sequence was collected from a man between 18 and 29 years old in good health. Some clones in this sample may be carry-over from other donors' samples.

The DNA of the CDR3 is TGCGCCAGCAGCCAAGTTCGGGGGCCTGGAAACACCATATATTTT. Protein product: CASSQVRGPGNTIYF. The V gene is TRBV4-1, the J gene TRBJ1-3; weak D call: TRBD1 (6 bases). The V gene lost 1 base and the J gene lost 2 bases, with 9 bases spanning the gap. The CDR3 runs 15 residues. The germline V gene has CDR1 MGHRA and CDR2 YSYEKL.